One and the same sample provided the 20 T cell receptor beta chains below, sequenced in a study of PD-L1 blockade in urothelial cancer. Specified time point: peripheral blood 6 weeks after treatment start. Generated by immunoSEQ multiplex PCR, the TCRdb table keeps only in-frame clones and is missing some. The repertoire consists of some 120,000 clones, with around 88% occurring once and the leading ten covering around 1.7%. Sequenced here: PBMCs, sampled around atezolizumab (anti-PD-L1) treatment. These TCRs come from a man in his fifties or sixties with urothelial cancer.

The chain uses TRBV2 and TRBJ2-2; TRBD1 might be the D (6 bases). The germline V gene has CDR1 SNHLY and CDR2 FYNNEI. The V and J ends lost 3 bases and 0 bases respectively, with 11 bases between them. The CDR3 runs to 16 residues. CDR3 DNA sequence: TGTGCCAGCAGTGAGTCCGGGACAACGAACACCGGGGAGCTGTTTTTT. Its translation: CASSESGTTNTGELFF.

The chain uses TRBV18 and TRBJ2-5; D possibly corresponds to TRBD2 (6 bases). Germline V gene sequence: CDR1 KGHSH, CDR2 LQKENI. The CDR3 extends over 13 amino acids. The germline V and J ends were trimmed by 3 bases and 5 bases, with 10 bases remaining between them. CDR3 nucleotides: TGTGCCAGCTCACCTCAACGGGGGGAGACCCAGTACTTC. Its protein product is CASSPQRGETQYF.

A single count supports this clone. The chain links TRBV6-1 to TRBJ2-7; D perhaps matches TRBD2 (7 bases). V lost 4 bases, J lost 7 bases, and 23 bases lay in between. Germline V CDR1 and CDR2: MNHNS, SASEGT. There are 16 residues in the CDR3. The CDR3 loop reads CASSGRGAYGGGEQYF. CDR3 DNA sequence: TGTGCCAGCAGTGGCCGGGGGGCGTACGGGGGAGGGGAGCAGTACTTC.

The chain has TRBV5-1 and TRBJ1-1; 7 bases match TRBD1. The CDR3 runs to 15 residues. Germline V gives CDR1 SGHRS, CDR2 YFSETQ. The ends lost 0 bases at V and 3 bases at J; junction bases unmatched: 5. The CDR3 nucleotides are TGCGCCAGCAGCTTGGTAACAGGGGTAGACACTGAAGCTTTCTTT. Amino acid sequence: CASSLVTGVDTEAFF.

This chain joins TRBV29-1 and TRBJ2-7; D might be TRBD2 (5 bases). V was pared by 4 bases and J by 3 bases, with 7 bases between. The germline V gene has CDR1 SQVTM and CDR2 ANQGSEA. CDR3 length equals 11 residues. The CDR3 DNA reads as TGCAGCGTTGGGGCGGGCTACGAGCAGTACTTC. Translated, it gives CSVGAGYEQYF.

This sequence joins TRBV5-1 and TRBJ1-4; the D is unclear. Trimming pared 0 bases from V and 0 bases from J, leaving 6 bases between. This CDR3 region has 15 residues. Germline V lookup: CDR1 SGHRS, CDR2 YFSETQ. CDR3: CASSLGSATNEKLFF. CDR3 DNA sequence: TGCGCCAGCAGCTTGGGGTCAGCAACTAATGAAAAACTGTTTTTT. Full variable domain (missing parts from reference TRBV5-1 and TRBJ1-4): KAGVTQTPRYLIKTRGQQVTLSCSPISGHRSVSWYQQTPGQGLQFLFEYFSETQRNKGNFPGRFSGRQFSNSRSEMNVSTLELGDSALYLCASSLGSATNEKLFFGSGTQLSVL.

CDR3 in amino acids: CASSLGQGQNIQYF. CDR3 in DNA: TGTGCCAGCAGTCTGGGACAGGGCCAAAACATTCAGTACTTC. J is TRBJ2-4 and V is TRBV6-5; the match to TRBD1 covers 9 bases. V was pared by 5 bases and J by 5 bases, with 4 bases of the junction left unmatched. This CDR3 contains 14 residues. Germline CDR1 is MNHEY and CDR2 is SVGAGI.

J is TRBJ2-1 and V is TRBV5-6; 9 nucleotides match TRBD1. J gave up 7 bases and V 3 bases, and 8 bases lay outside the gene matches. This CDR3 comprises 15 residues. Germline values: CDR1 SGHDT, CDR2 YYEEEE. CDR3 bases: TGTGCCAGCAGCTACCGGGACAGGGATACGAATGAGCAGTTCTTC. The encoded protein is CASSYRDRDTNEQFF. The full variable domain, its missing parts supplied by reference TRBV5-6 and TRBJ2-1, is DAGVTQSPTHLIKTRGQQVTLRCSPKSGHDTVSWYQQALGQGPQFIFQYYEEEERQRGNFPDRFSGHQFPNYSSELNVNALLLGDSALYLCASSYRDRDTNEQFFGPGTRLTVL.

CDR3: CASSSGLAAGVEQFF. CDR3 in DNA: TGTGCCAGTAGCTCGGGACTAGCGGCGGGAGTCGAGCAGTTCTTC. This rearrangement joins TRBV19 to TRBJ2-1; the match to TRBD2 covers 11 bases. The trim removed 6 bases at V and 10 bases at J, leaving 11 bases unmatched. CDR3 size: 15 residues. Germline V gene sequence: CDR1 LNHDA, CDR2 SQIVND (reference sequence).

This clone was seen just once. The J gene is TRBJ2-7, the V gene TRBV7-9, with TRBD2 matching 9 bases. V shed 4 bases, J shed 7 bases, and the junction held 5 bases outside the gene matches. Germline V CDR1 and CDR2: SEHNR, FQNEAQ (reference sequence). CDR3 size: 13 residues. CDR3 sequence: CASSYASGVEQYF. In DNA form, the CDR3 reads TGTGCCAGCAGCTACGCTAGCGGGGTAGAGCAGTACTTC.

The V call is TRBV5-1, the J call TRBJ2-3; D is perhaps TRBD2 (6 bases). The germline V gene has CDR1 SGHRS and CDR2 YFSETQ. CDR3 length: 13 amino acids. V was cut by 4 bases and J by 2 bases, with 8 bases left in between. In DNA form, the CDR3 reads TGCGCCAGCAGCCGGGACTCCACAGATACGCAGTATTTT. Translating it yields CASSRDSTDTQYF.

The rearrangement uses TRBV18 and TRBJ2-3, with 11 bases aligning to TRBD2. The CDR3 sequence is 16 residues long. Unmatched junction bases numbered 6, after V lost 3 bases and J lost 4 bases. Germline V CDR1 and CDR2: KGHSH, LQKENI. CDR3 DNA sequence: TGTGCCAGCTCACCCAGACTAGCGGGGTCAGCAGATACGCAGTATTTT. Protein: CASSPRLAGSADTQYF.

This clone was detected only a few times. This chain uses TRBV6-1 with TRBJ1-1; 8 bases fit TRBD1. Germline V CDR1 and CDR2: MNHNS, SASEGT. CDR3 length: 13 amino acids. V lost 3 bases, J lost 8 bases, and 5 bases stayed unmatched. The CDR3 loop is CASSDGQGAEAFF. CDR3 in DNA: TGTGCCAGCAGTGACGGTCAGGGGGCCGAAGCTTTCTTT.

In the case of this clone: The junction departs from the called germline gene at one end, perhaps through a read error. The CDR3 is CSAIGTGAAAF. The DNA for the CDR3 is TGCAGTGCTATCGGGACAGGCGCCGCGGCCTTC. The chain is built from TRBV20-1 and TRBJ1-2, with 8 positions matching TRBD1. The CDR3 spans 11 residues. Per germline, CDR1 DFQATT and CDR2 SNEGSKA (reference sequence).

The genes are TRBV5-1 and TRBJ2-1; 12 positions match TRBD2. CDR3 length: 18 residues. CDR1 SGHRS and CDR2 YFSETQ come from the germline V gene. Trimming at V came to 2 bases and at J to 0 bases, leaving 6 bases not matched to a gene. CDR3 protein: CASSFVLAGGSSYNEQFF. The CDR3 DNA is TGCGCCAGCAGCTTTGTGCTAGCGGGAGGGAGCTCCTACAATGAGCAGTTCTTC.

V usage is TRBV6-1 and J usage is TRBJ2-5, with D possibly matching TRBD2 (6 bases). Per germline, CDR1 MNHNS and CDR2 SASEGT. The CDR3 consists of 16 residues. V shed 1 base and J shed 5 bases, with 17 bases lying between them. The CDR3 reads CASSEVLGGIRETQYF. For the CDR3, the DNA is TGTGCCAGCAGTGAAGTCTTGGGGGGAATCAGGGAGACCCAGTACTTC.

This chain links TRBV7-8 with TRBJ2-5, with 8 bases identical to TRBD1. The CDR3 extends over 14 amino acids. Germline CDR1 reads SGHVS; CDR2 reads FQNEAQ. The V segment lost 4 bases and the J segment 5 bases; nucleotides outside the gene matches: 6. CDR3 amino acids: CASSWDRPSETQYF. CDR3 sequence (DNA): TGTGCCAGCAGCTGGGACAGGCCCAGTGAGACCCAGTACTTC.

The J gene is TRBJ1-2, the V gene TRBV9; TRBD1 matches 7 bases. CDR1 is SGDLS, CDR2 YYNGEE, per germline. V lost 4 bases and J lost 5; bases outside the gene matches: 8. This CDR3 has 14 amino acids. The CDR3 DNA follows: TGTGCCAGCAGCTCCCAGGGGGGCAGGTATGGCTACACCTTC. This sequence encodes CASSSQGGRYGYTF.

The chain couples TRBV27 to TRBJ2-1, with TRBD1 matching over 7 bases. Germline CDR1 is MNHEY and CDR2 is SMNVEV (reference sequence). This CDR3 contains 14 residues. J lost 9 bases, V lost 4 bases, and 9 bases had no gene match. CDR3 DNA sequence: TGTGCCAGCAGTTCGGGACAGTCTATCGGTGAGCAGTTCTTC. Its protein is CASSSGQSIGEQFF.

This clone was observed a few times. The J gene is TRBJ1-2, the V gene TRBV9, with 11 bases lining up with TRBD1. Germline V CDR1 and CDR2: SGDLS, YYNGEE. V shed 0 bases, J shed 7 bases, and the junction held 8 bases outside the gene matches. CDR3 length equals 16 residues. This CDR3 reads CASSVGGQGERFGYTF. CDR3 nucleotides: TGTGCCAGCAGCGTAGGGGGACAGGGGGAGCGTTTTGGCTACACCTTC.